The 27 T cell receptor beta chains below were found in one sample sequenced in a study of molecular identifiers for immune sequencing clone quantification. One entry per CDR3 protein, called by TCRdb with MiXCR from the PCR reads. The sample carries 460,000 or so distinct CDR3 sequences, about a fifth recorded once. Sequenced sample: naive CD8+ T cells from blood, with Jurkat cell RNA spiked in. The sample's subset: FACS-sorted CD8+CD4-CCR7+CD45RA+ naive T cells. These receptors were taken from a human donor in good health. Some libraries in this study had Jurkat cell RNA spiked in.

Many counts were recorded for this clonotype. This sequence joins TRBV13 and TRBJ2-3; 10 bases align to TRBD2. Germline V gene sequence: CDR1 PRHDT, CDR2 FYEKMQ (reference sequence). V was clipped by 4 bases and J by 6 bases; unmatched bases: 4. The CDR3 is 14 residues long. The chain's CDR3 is CASSSSSGSDTQYF. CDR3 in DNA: TGTGCCAGCAGCTCGTCTAGCGGGAGTGATACGCAGTATTTT.

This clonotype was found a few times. CDR3 in DNA: TGTGCCAGCAGCCTTCTAGACCGCGGGGCCAGGGGTGGCACTGAAGCTTTCTTT. Translation: CASSLLDRGARGGTEAFF. This sequence joins TRBV7-9 and TRBJ1-1; maybe TRBD1 (6 bases). The CDR3 consists of 18 residues. The germline V gene has CDR1 SEHNR and CDR2 FQNEAQ (reference sequence). Trimming shortened V by 5 bases and J by 4 bases, and 26 bases separated the two germline ends.

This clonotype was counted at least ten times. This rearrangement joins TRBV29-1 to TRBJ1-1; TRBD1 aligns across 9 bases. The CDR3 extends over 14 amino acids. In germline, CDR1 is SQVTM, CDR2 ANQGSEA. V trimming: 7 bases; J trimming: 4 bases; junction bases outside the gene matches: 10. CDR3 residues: CSGEGQGDSTEAFF. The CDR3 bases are TGCAGCGGGGAGGGACAGGGCGATAGCACTGAAGCTTTCTTT.

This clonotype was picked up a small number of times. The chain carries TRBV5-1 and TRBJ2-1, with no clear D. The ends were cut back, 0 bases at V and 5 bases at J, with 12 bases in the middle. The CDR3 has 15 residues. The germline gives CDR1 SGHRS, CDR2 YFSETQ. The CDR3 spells CASSLGVGSHNEQFF. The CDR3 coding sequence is TGCGCCAGCAGCTTGGGGGTGGGCTCTCACAATGAGCAGTTCTTC. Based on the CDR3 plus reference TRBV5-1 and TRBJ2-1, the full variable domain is KAGVTQTPRYLIKTRGQQVTLSCSPISGHRSVSWYQQTPGQGLQFLFEYFSETQRNKGNFPGRFSGRQFSNSRSEMNVSTLELGDSALYLCASSLGVGSHNEQFFGPGTRLTVL.

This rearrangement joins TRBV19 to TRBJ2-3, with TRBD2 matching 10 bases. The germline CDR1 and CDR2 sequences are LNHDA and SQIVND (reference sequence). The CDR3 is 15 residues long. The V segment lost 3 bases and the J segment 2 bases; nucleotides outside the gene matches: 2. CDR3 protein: CASSITSGNTDTQYF. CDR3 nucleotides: TGTGCCAGTAGTATTACTAGCGGGAACACAGATACGCAGTATTTT.

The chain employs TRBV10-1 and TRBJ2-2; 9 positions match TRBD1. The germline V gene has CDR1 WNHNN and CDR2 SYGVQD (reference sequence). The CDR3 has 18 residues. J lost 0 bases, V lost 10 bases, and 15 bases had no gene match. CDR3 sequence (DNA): TGCGCCACCCAGGGACAGGGCGGAACCGGTGCGAACACCGGGGAGCTGTTTTTT. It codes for CATQGQGGTGANTGELFF.

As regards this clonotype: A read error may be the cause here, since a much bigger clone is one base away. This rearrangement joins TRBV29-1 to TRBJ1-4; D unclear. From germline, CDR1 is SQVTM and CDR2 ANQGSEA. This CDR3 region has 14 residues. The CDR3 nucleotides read TGCATCGTTGACGAGGACGGAACAAATGAAAAACTGTTTTTT. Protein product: CIVDEDGTNEKLFF.

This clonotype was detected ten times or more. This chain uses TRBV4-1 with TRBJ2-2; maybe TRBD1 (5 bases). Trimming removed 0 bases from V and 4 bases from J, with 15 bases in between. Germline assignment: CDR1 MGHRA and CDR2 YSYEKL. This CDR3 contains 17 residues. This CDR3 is CASSQDAGQGTTGELFF. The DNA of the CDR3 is TGCGCCAGCAGCCAAGACGCCGGGCAGGGTACCACCGGGGAGCTGTTTTTT.

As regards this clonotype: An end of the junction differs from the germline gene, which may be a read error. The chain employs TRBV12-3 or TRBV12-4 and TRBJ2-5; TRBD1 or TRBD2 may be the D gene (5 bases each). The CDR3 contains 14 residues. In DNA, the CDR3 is TGTGCCGGCAGTCCCGGGACGCGCGGAGAGACCCAGTACTTC. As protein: CAGSPGTRGETQYF.

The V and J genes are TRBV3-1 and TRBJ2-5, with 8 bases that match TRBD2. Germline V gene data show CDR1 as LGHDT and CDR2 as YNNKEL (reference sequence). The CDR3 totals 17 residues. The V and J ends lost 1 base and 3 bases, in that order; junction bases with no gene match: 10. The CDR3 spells CASSQGVPGGPEETQYF. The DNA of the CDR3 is TGTGCCAGCAGCCAAGGAGTCCCGGGGGGGCCCGAAGAGACCCAGTACTTC.

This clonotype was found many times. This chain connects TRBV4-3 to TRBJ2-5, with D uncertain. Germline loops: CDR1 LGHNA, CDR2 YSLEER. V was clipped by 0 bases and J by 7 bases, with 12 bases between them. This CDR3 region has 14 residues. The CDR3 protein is CASSQEGSPGTQYF. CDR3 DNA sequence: TGCGCCAGCAGCCAAGAGGGGTCACCGGGGACCCAGTACTTC.

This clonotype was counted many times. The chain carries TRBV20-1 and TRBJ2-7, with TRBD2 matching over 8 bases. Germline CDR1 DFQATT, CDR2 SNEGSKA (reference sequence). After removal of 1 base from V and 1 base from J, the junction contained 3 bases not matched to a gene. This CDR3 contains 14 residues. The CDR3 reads CSARVTSASYEQYF. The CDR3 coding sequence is TGCAGTGCTAGAGTGACTAGCGCATCCTACGAGCAGTACTTC.

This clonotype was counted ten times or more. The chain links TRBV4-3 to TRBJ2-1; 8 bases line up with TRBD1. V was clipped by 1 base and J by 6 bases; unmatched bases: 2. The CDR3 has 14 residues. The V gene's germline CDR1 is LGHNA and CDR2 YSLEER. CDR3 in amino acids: CASSQGTGGNEQFF. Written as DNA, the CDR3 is TGCGCCAGCAGCCAAGGTACAGGGGGCAATGAGCAGTTCTTC.

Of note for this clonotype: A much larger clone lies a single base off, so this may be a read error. The CDR3 coding sequence is TGTACCAGCAGTGCGACACTCGGAGGTCAGCCCCAGCATTTT. Its protein product is CTSSATLGGQPQHF. V gene TRBV6-5 combines with J gene TRBJ1-5; no reliable D call. This CDR3 has 14 residues. Germline V gene lookup returns CDR1 MNHEY and CDR2 SVGAGI.

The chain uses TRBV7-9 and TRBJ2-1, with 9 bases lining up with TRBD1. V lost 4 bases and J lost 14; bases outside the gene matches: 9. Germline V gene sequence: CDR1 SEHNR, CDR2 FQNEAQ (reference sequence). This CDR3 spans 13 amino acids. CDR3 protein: CASSYTPGQGKFF. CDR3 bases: TGTGCCAGCAGCTATACACCGGGACAGGGAAAGTTCTTC.

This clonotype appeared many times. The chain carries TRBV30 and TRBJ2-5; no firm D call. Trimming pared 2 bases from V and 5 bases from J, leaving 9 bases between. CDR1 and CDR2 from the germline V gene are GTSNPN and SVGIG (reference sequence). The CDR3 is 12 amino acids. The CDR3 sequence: CAWSIQGETQYF. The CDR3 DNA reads TGTGCCTGGAGTATACAAGGGGAGACCCAGTACTTC.

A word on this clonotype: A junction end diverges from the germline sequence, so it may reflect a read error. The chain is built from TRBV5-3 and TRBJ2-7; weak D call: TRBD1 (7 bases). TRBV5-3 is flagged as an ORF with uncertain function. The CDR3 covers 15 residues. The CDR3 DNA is TGTGCCAGCAGCTTCAGGCAGGGGGGCACCTACGAGCAGTACTTC. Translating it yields CASSFRQGGTYEQYF.

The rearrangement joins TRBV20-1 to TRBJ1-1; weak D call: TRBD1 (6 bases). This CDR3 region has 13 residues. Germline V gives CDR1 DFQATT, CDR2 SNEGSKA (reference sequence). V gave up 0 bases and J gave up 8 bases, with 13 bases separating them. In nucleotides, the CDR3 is TGCAGTGCTAGAGACGCGGGACACCAGGAAGCTTTCTTT. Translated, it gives CSARDAGHQEAFF.

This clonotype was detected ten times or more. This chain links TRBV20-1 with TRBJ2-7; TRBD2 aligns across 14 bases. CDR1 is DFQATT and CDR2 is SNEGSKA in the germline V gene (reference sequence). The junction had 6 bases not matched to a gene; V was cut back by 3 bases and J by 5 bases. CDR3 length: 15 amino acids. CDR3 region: CSARNLTSGRDEQYF. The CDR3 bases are TGCAGTGCTAGGAATCTGACTAGCGGGAGGGACGAGCAGTACTTC.

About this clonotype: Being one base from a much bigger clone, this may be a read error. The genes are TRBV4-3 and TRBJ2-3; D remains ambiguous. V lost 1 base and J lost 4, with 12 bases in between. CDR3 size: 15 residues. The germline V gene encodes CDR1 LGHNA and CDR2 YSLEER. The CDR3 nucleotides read TGCGCCAGCAGCCAAGGGGTGATAGCCCCAGATACGCAGTATTTT. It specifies CASSQGVIAPDTQYF.

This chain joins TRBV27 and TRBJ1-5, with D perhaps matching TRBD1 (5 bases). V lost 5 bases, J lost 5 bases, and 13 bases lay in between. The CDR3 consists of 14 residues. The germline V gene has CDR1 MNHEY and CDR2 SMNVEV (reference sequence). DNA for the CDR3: TGTGCCAGCAGTATAAGACAGTTCGATCAGCCCCAGCATTTT. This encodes CASSIRQFDQPQHF.

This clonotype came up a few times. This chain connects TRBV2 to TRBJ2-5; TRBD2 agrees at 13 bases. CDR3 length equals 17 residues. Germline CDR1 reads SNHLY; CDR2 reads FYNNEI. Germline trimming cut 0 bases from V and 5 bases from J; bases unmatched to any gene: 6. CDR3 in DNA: TGTGCCAGCAGTGAAGCCGGACTAGCGGGGGTCCGCGAGACCCAGTACTTC. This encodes CASSEAGLAGVRETQYF.

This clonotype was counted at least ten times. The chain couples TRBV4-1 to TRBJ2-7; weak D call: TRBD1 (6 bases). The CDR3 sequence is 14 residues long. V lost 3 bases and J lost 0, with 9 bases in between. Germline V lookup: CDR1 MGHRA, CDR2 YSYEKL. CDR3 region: CASSHPGHSYEQYF. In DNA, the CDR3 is TGCGCCAGCAGCCACCCGGGACACTCCTACGAGCAGTACTTC.

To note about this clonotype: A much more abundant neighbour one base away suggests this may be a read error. The CDR3 DNA follows: TGTGCCAGCAGCTTGTCTGCAGCTATGAACATTGAAGCTTTCTTT. It specifies CASSLSAAMNIEAFF. This sequence joins TRBV5-6 and TRBJ1-1; D is unresolved. Germline V gene sequence: CDR1 SGHDT, CDR2 YYEEEE. CDR3 length equals 15 residues.

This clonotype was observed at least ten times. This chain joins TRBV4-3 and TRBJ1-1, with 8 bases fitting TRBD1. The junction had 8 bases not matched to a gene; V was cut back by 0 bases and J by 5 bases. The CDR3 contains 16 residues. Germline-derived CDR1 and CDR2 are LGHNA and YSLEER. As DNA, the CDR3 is TGCGCCAGCAGCCAAGATCACGACAGGGGAAGTACTGAAGCTTTCTTT. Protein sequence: CASSQDHDRGSTEAFF.

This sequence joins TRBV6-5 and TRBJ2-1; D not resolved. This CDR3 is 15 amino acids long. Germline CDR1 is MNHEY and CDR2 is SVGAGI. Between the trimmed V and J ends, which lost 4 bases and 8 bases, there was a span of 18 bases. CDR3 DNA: TGTGCCAGCAGTTGCTCCCCGGACCCCGCCGATGAGCAGTTCTTC. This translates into CASSCSPDPADEQFF.

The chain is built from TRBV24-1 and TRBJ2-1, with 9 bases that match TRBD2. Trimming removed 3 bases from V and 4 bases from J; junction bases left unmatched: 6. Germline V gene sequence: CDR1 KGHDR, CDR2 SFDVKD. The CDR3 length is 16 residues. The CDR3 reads CATSDVDLAGYNEQFF. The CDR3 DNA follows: TGTGCCACCAGTGATGTAGATCTAGCGGGGTACAATGAGCAGTTCTTC.